This TCR beta chain was identified during a study of T cells in Graves' hyperthyroidism and ophthalmopathy. This CDR3 has 15 amino acids. Looked up from germline, CDR1 is SGHRS and CDR2 is YFSETQ. The junction had 9 bases not matched to a gene; V was cut back by 4 bases and J by 3 bases. TCR beta CDR3 regions were amplified from RNA transcripts. TCR CDR3 regions were first amplified by RT-PCR with HTBI primers. Each CDR3 protein is one row after TCRdb ran MiXCR on the multiplex PCR reads. The sample shows some 350,000 distinct CDR3 sequences, approximately 19% of them seen only once. This clonotype was detected many times.

The rearrangement uses TRBV5-1 and TRBJ2-7, with 8 bases fitting TRBD2. What was sequenced was blood. This TCR was sampled from a woman under 30 with Graves' hyperthyroidism. In nucleotides, the CDR3 is TGCGCCAGCAGCCAACGGGGGGGCTCCATCTACGAGCAGTACTTC. Protein product: CASSQRGGSIYEQYF.